A single sample gave rise to the 9 T cell receptor beta chains below, sequenced in a study of blood T cell repertoires in COVID-19. Clones were sequenced by immunoSEQ multiplex PCR, and TCRdb holds only the in-frame ones, with some missing. The sample carries fewer than 150,000 clones, around 87% recorded once. The source material was peripheral blood. The receptors were sampled from a woman in her sixties or seventies with acute or convalescent COVID-19.

The genes are TRBV3-1 (or the pseudogene TRBV3-2) and TRBJ1-6, with D possibly TRBD1 on 5 matching bases. Between the trimmed V and J ends, which lost 1 base and 4 bases, there was a span of 11 bases. Germline V gene data show CDR1 as LGHDT and CDR2 as YNNKEL (reference sequence). The CDR3 consists of 16 residues. CDR3 protein: CASSQGQGGYNSPLHF. CDR3 DNA sequence: TGTGCCAGCAGCCAAGGCCAGGGCGGTTATAATTCACCCCTCCACTTT.

Points on this clone: The junction does not match germline at one end; this may be a read error. V and J are TRBV7-7 and TRBJ2-2; weak D call: TRBD1 (6 bases). This CDR3 is built from 15 residues. Germline V gives CDR1 SSHAT, CDR2 FNYEAQ (reference sequence). The CDR3 DNA reads as TGTGCTAGCAGCTTAGGACAGCTAAACACCGGGGAGCTGTTTTTT. Encoded protein: CASSLGQLNTGELFF. The full variable domain, its missing parts supplied by reference TRBV7-7 and TRBJ2-2, is GAGVSQSPRYKVTKRGQDVTLRCDPISSHATLYWYQQALGQGPEFLTYFNYEAQPDKSGLPSDRFSAERPEGSISTLTIQRTEQRDSAMYRCASSLGQLNTGELFFGEGSRLTVL.

The chain is built from TRBV30 and TRBJ1-1; D unresolved. Germline CDR1 GTSNPN, CDR2 SVGIG (reference sequence). The V gene lost 3 bases and the J gene lost 9 bases, with 20 bases spanning the gap. The CDR3 runs to 14 residues. CDR3 DNA: TGTGCCTGGAGGCCAAGAGGAGGACCGATAAAAGCTTTCTTT. This codes for CAWRPRGGPIKAFF.

The CDR3: CASSNRQGTDTQYF. The CDR3 nucleotides read TGTGCCAGCAGTAATCGACAGGGGACAGATACGCAGTATTTT. The chain has TRBV5-5 and TRBJ2-3; 8 bases match TRBD1. Per germline, CDR1 SGHKS and CDR2 YYEKEE (reference sequence). V shed 5 bases, J shed 3 bases, and the junction held 5 bases outside the gene matches. The CDR3 contains 14 residues. Filled out from reference TRBV5-5 and TRBJ2-3, the complete variable domain reads DAGVTQSPTHLIKTRGQQVTLRCSPISGHKSVSWYQQVLGQGPQFIFQYYEKEERGRGNFPDRFSARQFPNYSSELNVNALLLGDSALYLCASSNRQGTDTQYFGPGTRLTVL.

CDR3 in DNA: TGTGCCAGCACCCTAGGGGCCAACGTCCTGACTTTC. Protein: CASTLGANVLTF. The rearrangement links TRBV27 to TRBJ2-6; D remains unclear. The CDR3 spans 12 residues. V lost 7 bases to trimming and J lost 4 bases, with 5 bases between them. Germline V gene data show CDR1 as MNHEY and CDR2 as SMNVEV (reference sequence).

This chain uses TRBV10-3 with TRBJ2-5, with TRBD2 matching 10 bases. V was pared by 10 bases and J by 5 bases, with 10 bases of the junction left unmatched. Germline V lookup: CDR1 ENHRY, CDR2 SYGVKD. CDR3 length equals 14 residues. This CDR3 reads CASGIGLAVETQYF. The CDR3 coding sequence is TGTGCCAGCGGGATCGGACTAGCGGTCGAGACCCAGTACTTC.

The chain joins TRBV10-2 to TRBJ1-2, with 7 bases that match TRBD1. The germline V gene encodes CDR1 WSHSY and CDR2 SAAADI. This CDR3 has 11 amino acids. V lost 4 bases to trimming and J lost 7 bases; unmatched junction nucleotides: 0. The CDR3 region has the DNA TGCGCCAGCAGTGGACAGGGTGGCTACACCTTC. Protein product: CASSGQGGYTF.

This clone was recorded once. This chain links TRBV28 with TRBJ1-1, with 8 bases matching TRBD1. Germline V CDR1 and CDR2: MDHEN, SYDVKM. J lost 1 base, V lost 5 bases, and 3 bases had no gene match. The CDR3 is 14 residues long. The CDR3 protein is CASSIGQGNTEAFF. Here the CDR3 DNA reads TGTGCCAGCAGTATTGGACAGGGGAACACTGAAGCTTTCTTT.

The V and J genes are TRBV28 and TRBJ2-2; TRBD1 is a possible D gene (5 bases). The CDR3 runs 14 residues. The germline V gene has CDR1 MDHEN and CDR2 SYDVKM. V was shortened by 7 bases and J by 1 base, with 10 bases between the two germline ends. The CDR3 coding sequence is TGTGCCAGCAAGGCTGGACAGAACACCGGGGAGCTGTTTTTT. Translation: CASKAGQNTGELFF.